This T cell receptor (beta chain) was sequenced for a study of post-analysis software for immune sequencing data. The study, taken as a whole, reports: A few TRBV segments (TRBV5-6, TRBV5-1 and TRBV20-1 among them) occurred more frequently in patients than in controls.

The TCR beta cDNA libraries contained unique molecular identifiers. TCRdb reanalysed the PCR reads using MiXCR and keeps one entry per CDR3 protein. The profile covers 400,000 to 500,000 distinct CDR3 sequences, with less than 40% appearing a single time and around 8% taken by the ten largest. This clonotype occurred once. Its antigen is unknown. V lost 4 bases, J lost 4 bases, and 11 bases lay in between. This CDR3 is 13 amino acids long. The V gene's germline CDR1 is SGHTA and CDR2 FQGNSA. The sequencing sample was made of blood. The chain employs TRBV7-2 and TRBJ2-7, with unresolved D. This sequence originates from a girl aged 2 to 9 with multiple sclerosis. CDR3 loop: CASSSAFGYEQYF. The CDR3 DNA follows: TGTGCCAGCAGCTCCGCCTTTGGGTACGAGCAGTACTTC.